This TCR beta chain emerged from a study of T cell changes during pregnancy in multiple sclerosis. Sequenced by immunoSEQ multiplex PCR; TCRdb stores in-frame clones only, minus some. The repertoire holds approximately 65,000 clones, with about nine tenths as singletons. This CDR3 comprises 13 residues. Germline CDR1 GTSNPN, CDR2 SVGIG (reference sequence). The junction had 2 bases not matched to a gene; V was cut back by 2 bases and J by 2 bases. The rearrangement joins TRBV30 to TRBJ2-7; 8 nucleotides match TRBD1. This specimen consisted of CD4+ T cells from peripheral blood mononuclear cells, obtained in the first trimester of pregnancy. The clonotype originates from a female donor with multiple sclerosis, enrolled in a pregnancy study. Here the CDR3 DNA reads TGTGCCTGGAGTAGGGACAGGACCTACGAGCAGTACTTC. Encoded protein: CAWSRDRTYEQYF.